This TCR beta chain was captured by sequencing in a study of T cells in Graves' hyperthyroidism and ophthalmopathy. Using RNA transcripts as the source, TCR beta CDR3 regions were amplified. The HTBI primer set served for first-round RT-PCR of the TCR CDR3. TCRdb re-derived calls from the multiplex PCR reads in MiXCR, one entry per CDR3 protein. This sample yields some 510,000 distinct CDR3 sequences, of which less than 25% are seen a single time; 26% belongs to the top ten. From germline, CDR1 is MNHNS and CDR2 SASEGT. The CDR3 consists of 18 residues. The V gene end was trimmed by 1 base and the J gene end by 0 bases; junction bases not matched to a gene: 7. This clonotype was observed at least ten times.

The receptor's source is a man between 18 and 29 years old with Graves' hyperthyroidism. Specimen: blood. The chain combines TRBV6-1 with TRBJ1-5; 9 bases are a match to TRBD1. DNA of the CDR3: TGTGCCAGCAGTGAAGGGACAGGGGCCCCCAATAGCAATCAGCCCCAGCATTTT. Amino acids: CASSEGTGAPNSNQPQHF.